These 3 T cell receptor beta chains were all obtained from the same sample, sequenced in a study of vaccination and CD4 T cells after COVID-19. TCRdb redid the calling of the PCR reads with MiXCR, one entry per CDR3 protein. Here the sample spans tens of thousands of distinct CDR3 sequences, approximately 49% being singletons. Noted time point: late sampling 161 to 241 days after vaccination in a few convalescent patients. The source material was CD4+ T cells from blood, sampled about 7 months after SARS-CoV-2 vaccination. These receptors all come from a human donor who had recovered from COVID-19.

This chain uses TRBV10-3 with TRBJ2-3; TRBD2 matches at 8 bases. Trimming at V came to 0 bases and at J to 4 bases, leaving 9 bases not matched to a gene. This CDR3 contains 17 residues. In germline, CDR1 is ENHRY, CDR2 SYGVKD. CDR3 coding DNA: TGTGCCATCAGTGAGTCGGGACTAGATGCCGAATCAGATACGCAGTATTTT. Residues: CAISESGLDAESDTQYF.

This clonotype was detected only a few times. The genes are TRBV20-1 and TRBJ2-5; 8 bases are a match to TRBD2. V trimming: 1 base; J trimming: 3 bases; junction bases outside the gene matches: 7. In germline, CDR1 is DFQATT, CDR2 SNEGSKA (reference sequence). CDR3 length: 15 amino acids. The CDR3 nucleotides are TGCAGTGCTAGAGCCCCCGCGGGGGGAAAAGAGACCCAGTACTTC. The encoded protein is CSARAPAGGKETQYF.

The V and J genes are TRBV20-1 and TRBJ1-1, with D unresolved. V shed 6 bases and J shed 1 base, with 12 bases lying between them. CDR1 and CDR2 (germline): DFQATT, SNEGSKA (reference sequence). The CDR3 sequence is 13 residues long. The CDR3 bases are TGCAGTGCACCTAGGACGGGGAACACTGAAGCTTTCTTT. Translation gives CSAPRTGNTEAFF.